This record covers a single T cell receptor beta chain. The antigen remains undetermined. The data were taken from a study of cytomegalovirus exposure and HLA in healthy donors. Broader study findings: Excluded were some V segments that proved indistinguishable, including TRBV6-2 and TRBV6-3.

Germline CDR1 reads SEHNR; CDR2 reads FQNEAQ (reference sequence). Trimming at V came to 4 bases and at J to 6 bases, leaving 4 bases not matched to a gene. There are 13 residues in the CDR3. The study ran its PCR with 60 Vbeta and 13 Jbeta primers. In the study's own analysis: Later work found approximately 80 million unique TCR beta chains, with about 10 million shared. Clones were read by immunoSEQ multiplex PCR, and TCRdb kept only the in-frame ones, dropping some. For V, J and clone size, that table is used; D and trimming come from the DNA. The repertoire consists of roughly 200,000 clones, with about 80% occurring once and the leading ten covering roughly 2.6%.

Material for sequencing was PBMCs. V is TRBV7-9 and J is TRBJ1-2; 8 bases map to TRBD1. This clonotype was obtained from a woman aged 60-75 years in good health and CMV-seropositive. In DNA, the CDR3 is TGTGCCAGCAGCTCAACAGGGGGGGATGGCTACACCTTC. Protein: CASSSTGGDGYTF. Full variable domain (remainder filled in from reference TRBV7-9 and TRBJ1-2): DTGVSQNPRHKITKRGQNVTFRCDPISEHNRLYWYRQTLGQGPEFLTYFQNEAQLEKSRLLSDRFSAERPKGSFSTLEIQRTEQGDSAMYLCASSSTGGDGYTFGSGTRLTVV.